Presented here are 4 T cell receptor beta chains from one specimen sequenced in a study of blood T cells in healthy people across ages. Alongside a J-beta primer mix, a sample-barcoded 5' primer served in a second PCR lasting about 7 to 11 cycles. Each CDR3 protein is one row after TCRdb ran MiXCR on the 5' RACE reads. The sample lists 1,100,000 or so distinct CDR3 sequences, 45% occurring once. Sequenced material: blood. The receptor source for this set is a woman aged 55-69 years in good health.

This rearrangement joins TRBV3-1 to TRBJ2-1; 11 bases are shared with TRBD2. The V gene end was trimmed by 1 base and the J gene end by 4 bases; junction bases not matched to a gene: 3. The CDR3 is 16 residues long. Germline V gene data show CDR1 as LGHDT and CDR2 as YNNKEL (reference sequence). CDR3 sequence reads: CASSQVTSGTYNEQFF. DNA for the CDR3: TGTGCCAGCAGCCAAGTGACTAGCGGGACGTACAATGAGCAGTTCTTC.

In this sample, this clonotype turned up a few times. This chain connects TRBV3-1 to TRBJ2-5; 7 bases align to TRBD2. V was clipped by 2 bases and J by 1 base; unmatched bases: 7. The CDR3 extends over 16 amino acids. Per the germline V gene, CDR1 is LGHDT and CDR2 is YNNKEL (reference sequence). DNA for the CDR3: TGTGCCAGCAGCCAACACCCTGCTAGCGGCCAAGAGACCCAGTACTTC. Protein product: CASSQHPASGQETQYF.

The chain is built from TRBV25-1 and TRBJ2-5; 7 bases agree with TRBD1. Trimming at V came to 10 bases and at J to 3 bases, leaving 11 bases not matched to a gene. The CDR3 is 14 residues long. Germline V gives CDR1 MGHDK, CDR2 SYGVNS. CDR3 sequence (DNA): TGTGCCAACAGGACATCCGGGACAGAAGAGACCCAGTACTTC. Its protein is CANRTSGTEETQYF. The entire variable domain, with the rest obtained from reference TRBV25-1 and TRBJ2-5, is as follows: EADIYQTPRYLVIGTGKKITLECSQTMGHDKMYWYQQDPGMELHLIHYSYGVNSTEKGDLSSESTVSRIRTEHFPLTLESARPSHTSQYLCANRTSGTEETQYFGPGTRLLVL.

CDR3 protein: CASSVDFRDTQYF. CDR3 nucleotide sequence: TGTGCCAGCAGCGTAGACTTCCGAGATACGCAGTATTTT. The V and J genes are TRBV7-2 and TRBJ2-3, with D unresolved. This CDR3 has 13 residues. V lost 5 bases and J lost 5, with 11 bases in between. The germline CDR1 and CDR2 sequences are SGHTA and FQGNSA. The full variable domain, in which reference TRBV7-2 and TRBJ2-3 provide the parts outside the CDR3, is GAGVSQSPSNKVTEKGKDVELRCDPISGHTALYWYRQSLGQGLEFLIYFQGNSAPDKSGLPSDRFSAERTGGSVSTLTIQRTQQEDSAVYLCASSVDFRDTQYFGPGTRLTVL.